This TCR beta chain was profiled in a study of blood T cell repertoires in COVID-19. Turning to the study itself: COVID-19 samples, acute and convalescent, were from the United States, Italy and Spain.

Under the authors' procedure: Scientists estimated how many nucleated cells there were by amplifying reference gene primers. Repertoires were generated with immunoSEQ multiplex PCR, while TCRdb's copy carries only in-frame clones and drops some. That table furnishes V, J and clone size, whereas the DNA furnished D and trimming. This sample yields 90,000 to 110,000 clones, of which approximately 87% are seen a single time; approximately 7% belongs to the top ten. The germline gives CDR1 SGHRS, CDR2 YFSETQ. V dropped 4 bases and J dropped 5 bases, with 16 bases sitting between them. The CDR3 runs 14 residues.

The chain employs TRBV5-1 and TRBJ2-7; perhaps TRBD1 as D (5 bases). The source material was peripheral blood. The receptor comes from a woman aged 45-60 years with acute or convalescent COVID-19. The CDR3 region is CASSPRTTLNEQYF. In nucleotides, the CDR3 is TGCGCCAGCAGCCCTCGGACAACCCTTAACGAGCAGTACTTC.